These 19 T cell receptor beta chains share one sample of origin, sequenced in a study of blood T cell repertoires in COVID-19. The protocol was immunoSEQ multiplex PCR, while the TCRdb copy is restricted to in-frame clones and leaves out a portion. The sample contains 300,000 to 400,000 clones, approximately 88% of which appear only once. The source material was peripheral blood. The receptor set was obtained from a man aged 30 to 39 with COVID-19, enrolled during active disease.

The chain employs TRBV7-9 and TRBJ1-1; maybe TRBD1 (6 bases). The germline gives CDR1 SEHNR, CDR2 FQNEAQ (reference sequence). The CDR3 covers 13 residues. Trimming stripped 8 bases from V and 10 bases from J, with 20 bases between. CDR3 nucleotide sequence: TGTGCCAGCGAAGACCGCTTACAGGGAACAGCTTTCTTT. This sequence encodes CASEDRLQGTAFF.

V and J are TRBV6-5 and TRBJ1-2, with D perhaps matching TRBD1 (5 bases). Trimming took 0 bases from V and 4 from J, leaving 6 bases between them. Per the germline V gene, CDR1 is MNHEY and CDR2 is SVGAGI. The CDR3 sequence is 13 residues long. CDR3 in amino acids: CASSYSTAYGYTF. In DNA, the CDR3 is TGTGCCAGCAGTTACTCGACAGCCTATGGCTACACCTTC.

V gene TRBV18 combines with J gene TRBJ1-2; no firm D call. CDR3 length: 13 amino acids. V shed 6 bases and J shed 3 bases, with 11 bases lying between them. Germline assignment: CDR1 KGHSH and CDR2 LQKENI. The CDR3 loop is CASSPEEYYGYTF. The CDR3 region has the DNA TGTGCCAGCTCCCCCGAGGAATACTATGGCTACACCTTC.

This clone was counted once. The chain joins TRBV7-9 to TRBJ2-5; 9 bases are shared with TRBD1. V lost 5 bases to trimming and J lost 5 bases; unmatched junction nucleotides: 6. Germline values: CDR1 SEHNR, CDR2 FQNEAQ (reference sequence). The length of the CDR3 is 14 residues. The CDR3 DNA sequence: TGTGCCAGCAGCGCGGGACAGGGTTTGGAGACCCAGTACTTC. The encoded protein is CASSAGQGLETQYF.

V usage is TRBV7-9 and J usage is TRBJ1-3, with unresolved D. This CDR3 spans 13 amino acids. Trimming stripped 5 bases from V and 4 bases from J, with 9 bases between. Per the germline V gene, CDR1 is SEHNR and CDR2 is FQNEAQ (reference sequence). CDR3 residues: CASSPTSGNTIYF. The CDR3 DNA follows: TGTGCCAGCAGCCCTACGTCCGGAAACACCATATATTTT.

The DNA for the CDR3 is TGTGCCAGCAGCTTGGACACTGGAAACACCATATATTTT. It yields the protein CASSLDTGNTIYF. V and J are TRBV5-4 and TRBJ1-3; D remains ambiguous. Germline V gene lookup returns CDR1 SGHNT and CDR2 YYREEE (reference sequence). Trimming removed 0 bases at V and 2 bases at J, with 3 bases between. The CDR3 covers 13 residues.

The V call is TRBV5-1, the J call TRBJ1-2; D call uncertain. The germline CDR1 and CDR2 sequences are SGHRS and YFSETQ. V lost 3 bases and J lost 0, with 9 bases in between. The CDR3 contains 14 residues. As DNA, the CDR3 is TGCGCCAGCAGCTATGACGGGACTAACTATGGCTACACCTTC. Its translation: CASSYDGTNYGYTF.

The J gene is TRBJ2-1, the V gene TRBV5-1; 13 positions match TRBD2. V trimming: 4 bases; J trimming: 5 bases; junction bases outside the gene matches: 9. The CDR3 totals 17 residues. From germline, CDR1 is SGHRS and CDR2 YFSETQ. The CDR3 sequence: CASSLPTLAGGHNEQFF. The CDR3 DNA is TGCGCCAGCAGCCTACCCACACTAGCGGGAGGGCACAATGAGCAGTTCTTC.

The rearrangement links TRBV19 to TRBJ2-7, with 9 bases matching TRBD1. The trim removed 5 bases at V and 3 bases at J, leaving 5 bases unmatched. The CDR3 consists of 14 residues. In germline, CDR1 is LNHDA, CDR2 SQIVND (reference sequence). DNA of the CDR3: TGTGCCAGTAGTTCTACGACAGGGGGCTACGAGCAGTACTTC. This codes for CASSSTTGGYEQYF. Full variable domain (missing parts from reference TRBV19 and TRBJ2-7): DGGITQSPKYLFRKEGQNVTLSCEQNLNHDAMYWYRQDPGQGLRLIYYSQIVNDFQKGDIAEGYSVSREKKESFPLTVTSAQKNPTAFYLCASSSTTGGYEQYFGPGTRLTVT.

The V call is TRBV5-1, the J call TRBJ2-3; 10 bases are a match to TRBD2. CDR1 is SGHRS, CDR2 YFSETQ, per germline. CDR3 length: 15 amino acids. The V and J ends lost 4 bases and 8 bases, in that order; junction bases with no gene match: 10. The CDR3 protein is CASSGGLAAFGTQYF. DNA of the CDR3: TGCGCCAGCAGCGGCGGACTAGCGGCCTTTGGTACGCAGTATTTT.

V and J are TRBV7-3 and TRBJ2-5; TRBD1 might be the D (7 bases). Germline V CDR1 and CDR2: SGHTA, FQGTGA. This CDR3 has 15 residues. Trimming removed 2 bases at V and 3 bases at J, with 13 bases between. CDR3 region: CASSLAAGTEETQYF. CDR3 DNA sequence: TGTGCCAGCAGCTTAGCGGCGGGGACAGAAGAGACCCAGTACTTC.

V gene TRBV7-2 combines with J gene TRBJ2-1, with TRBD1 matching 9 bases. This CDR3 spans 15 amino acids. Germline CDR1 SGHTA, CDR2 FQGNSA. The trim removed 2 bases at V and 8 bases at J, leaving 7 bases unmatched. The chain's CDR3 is CASSLYRGLVDEQFF. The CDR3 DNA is TGTGCCAGCAGCTTATACAGGGGGCTGGTTGATGAGCAGTTCTTC.

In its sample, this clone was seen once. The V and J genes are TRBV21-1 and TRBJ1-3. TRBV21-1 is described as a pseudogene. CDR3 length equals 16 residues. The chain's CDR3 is CASVGEGKRSGNTIYF. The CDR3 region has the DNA TGTGCCAGCGTTGGGGAGGGGAAGCGATCTGGAAACACCATATATTTT.

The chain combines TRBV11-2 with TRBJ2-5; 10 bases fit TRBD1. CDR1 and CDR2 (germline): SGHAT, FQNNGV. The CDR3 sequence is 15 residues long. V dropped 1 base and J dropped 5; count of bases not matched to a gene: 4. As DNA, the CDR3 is TGTGCCAGCAGCTTAGGCGACAGGGGGCGGGAGACCCAGTACTTC. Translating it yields CASSLGDRGRETQYF.

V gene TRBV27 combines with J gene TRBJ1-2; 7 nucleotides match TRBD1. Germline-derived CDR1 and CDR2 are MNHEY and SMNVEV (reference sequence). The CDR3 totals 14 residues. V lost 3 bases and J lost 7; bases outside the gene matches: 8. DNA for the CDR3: TGTGCCAGCAGTTTGCGACAGGGTGTAGGTGGCTACACCTTC. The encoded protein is CASSLRQGVGGYTF.

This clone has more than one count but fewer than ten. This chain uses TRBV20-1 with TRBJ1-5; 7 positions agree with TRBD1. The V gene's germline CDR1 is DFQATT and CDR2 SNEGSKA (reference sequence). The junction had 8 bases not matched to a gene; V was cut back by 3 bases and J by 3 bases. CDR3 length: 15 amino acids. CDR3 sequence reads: CSASRAGGNNQPQHF. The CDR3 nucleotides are TGCAGTGCTAGTAGGGCAGGGGGGAACAATCAGCCCCAGCATTTT.

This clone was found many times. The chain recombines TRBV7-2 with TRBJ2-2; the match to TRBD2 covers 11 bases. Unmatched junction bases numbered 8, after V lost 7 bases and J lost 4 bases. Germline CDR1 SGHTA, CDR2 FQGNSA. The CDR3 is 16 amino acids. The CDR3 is CASTPRLAGSTGELFF. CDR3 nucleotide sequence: TGTGCCAGCACCCCTCGACTAGCGGGGAGCACCGGGGAGCTGTTTTTT.

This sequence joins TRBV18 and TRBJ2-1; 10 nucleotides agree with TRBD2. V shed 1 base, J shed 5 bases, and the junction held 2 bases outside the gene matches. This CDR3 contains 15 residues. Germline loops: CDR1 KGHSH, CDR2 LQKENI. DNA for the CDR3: TGTGCCAGCTCACCACTAGCGGGGGGTGACAATGAGCAGTTCTTC. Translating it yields CASSPLAGGDNEQFF.

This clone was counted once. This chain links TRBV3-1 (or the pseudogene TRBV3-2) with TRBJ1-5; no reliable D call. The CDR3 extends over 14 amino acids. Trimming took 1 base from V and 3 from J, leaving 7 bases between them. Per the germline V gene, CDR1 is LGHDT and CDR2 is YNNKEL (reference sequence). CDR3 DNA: TGTGCCAGCAGCCAAGGGGAGTTCAATCAGCCCCAGCATTTT. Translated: CASSQGEFNQPQHF.